This passage covers 18 T cell receptor beta chains from one sample sequenced in a study of radiation and T cells in renal cell carcinoma. The time point is: blood 2 weeks post-SBRT. Treatment specified: 15 Gy SBRT to primary tumor, nephrectomy 4 weeks later. Assay: immunoSEQ multiplex PCR; the TCRdb copy retains only in-frame clones and omits some. This table has 100,000 to 150,000 clones, roughly 91% appearing once. The specimen was blood, collected from a patient whose treatment included radiotherapy and nephrectomy. The receptor source for this set is a woman in her 70s with renal cell carcinoma.

This sequence joins TRBV19 and TRBJ1-3, with TRBD1 as a possible D gene (6 bases). Germline V lookup: CDR1 LNHDA, CDR2 SQIVND (reference sequence). The CDR3 is 15 amino acids. V lost 6 bases, J lost 0 bases, and 12 bases lay in between. The CDR3 sequence is CASRDTGPSGNTIYF. DNA of the CDR3: TGTGCCAGTAGAGATACAGGGCCCTCTGGAAACACCATATATTTT.

The chain links TRBV2 to TRBJ1-1; D not resolved. V was cut by 5 bases and J by 3 bases, with 13 bases left in between. CDR1 is SNHLY, CDR2 FYNNEI, per germline. The CDR3 has 14 amino acids. CDR3 in amino acids: CASSTRLFDTEAFF. CDR3 nucleotide sequence: TGTGCCAGCAGTACACGTCTATTTGACACTGAAGCTTTCTTT.

The J gene is TRBJ1-1, the V gene TRBV19, with 8 positions matching TRBD1. Germline CDR1 reads LNHDA; CDR2 reads SQIVND (reference sequence). The junction had 9 bases not matched to a gene; V was cut back by 3 bases and J by 0 bases. The CDR3 totals 17 residues. CDR3 in DNA: TGTGCCAGTAGTATGGGGTTGGCAGGGGGCCTGAACACTGAAGCTTTCTTT. It specifies CASSMGLAGGLNTEAFF.

The rearrangement joins TRBV5-8 to TRBJ2-7, with D tentatively TRBD1 or TRBD2 (5 bases each). Looked up from germline, CDR1 is SGHTS and CDR2 is YDEGEE. CDR3 length: 15 residues. Trimming removed 4 bases from V and 0 bases from J, with 14 bases in between. CDR3 DNA: TGTGCCAGCAGCATGGGACGTCGGACCTCCTACGAGCAGTACTTC. As protein: CASSMGRRTSYEQYF.

The chain has TRBV10-2 and TRBJ1-1; D unclear. Per the germline V gene, CDR1 is WSHSY and CDR2 is SAAADI. Trimming cost V 4 bases and J 6 bases, with 12 bases left between them. The CDR3 runs to 13 residues. Here the CDR3 reads CASSAEVDAEAFF. The CDR3 DNA sequence: TGCGCCAGCAGTGCTGAGGTAGATGCTGAAGCTTTCTTT.

CDR3 DNA: TGTGCCAGTAGGGCCCCCTCTAGCGGGGGTTCCACCGGGGAGCTGTTTTTT. Protein sequence: CASRAPSSGGSTGELFF. The chain uses TRBV19 and TRBJ2-2; TRBD2 agrees at 10 bases. J lost 4 bases, V lost 6 bases, and 11 bases had no gene match. Germline values: CDR1 LNHDA, CDR2 SQIVND (reference sequence). CDR3 length: 17 residues.

This rearrangement joins TRBV5-1 to TRBJ2-1; no reliable D call. The V end lost 0 bases, the J end lost 3 bases, and 7 bases lay between the germline ends. There are 14 residues in the CDR3. The V gene's germline CDR1 is SGHRS and CDR2 YFSETQ. The CDR3 region is CASSLGGRYNEQFF. CDR3 nucleotide sequence: TGCGCCAGCAGCTTGGGAGGACGCTACAATGAGCAGTTCTTC. The full variable domain, rest sourced from reference TRBV5-1 and TRBJ2-1, is KAGVTQTPRYLIKTRGQQVTLSCSPISGHRSVSWYQQTPGQGLQFLFEYFSETQRNKGNFPGRFSGRQFSNSRSEMNVSTLELGDSALYLCASSLGGRYNEQFFGPGTRLTVL.

The V gene is TRBV7-8, the J gene TRBJ2-7, with D possibly called TRBD1 or TRBD2 (6 bases each). Trimming took 10 bases from V and 6 from J, leaving 19 bases between them. Germline CDR1 SGHVS, CDR2 FQNEAQ. CDR3 length equals 13 residues. CDR3 sequence (DNA): TGTGCCACCCGGAAGGGGGGCCTTGGCGAGCAGTACTTC. Translating it yields CATRKGGLGEQYF.

V usage is TRBV7-2 and J usage is TRBJ2-6; a weak D match, TRBD1 (6 bases). The CDR3 spans 17 residues. CDR1 is SGHTA, CDR2 FQGNSA, per germline. Trimming removed 5 bases from V and 0 bases from J, with 14 bases in between. The DNA of the CDR3 is TGTGCCAGCAGCGTCCTAGGGGGAAACTCTGGGGCCAACGTCCTGACTTTC. This sequence encodes CASSVLGGNSGANVLTF.

The chain is built from TRBV5-1 and TRBJ2-1; 12 nucleotides match TRBD1. Germline CDR1 SGHRS, CDR2 YFSETQ. The CDR3 has 14 residues. J lost 10 bases, V lost 2 bases, and 4 bases had no gene match. The CDR3 nucleotides read TGCGCCAGCAGCTTTGGGACAGGGGGCGGGGAGCAGTTCTTC. It is translated as CASSFGTGGGEQFF. Full variable domain (missing parts from reference TRBV5-1 and TRBJ2-1): KAGVTQTPRYLIKTRGQQVTLSCSPISGHRSVSWYQQTPGQGLQFLFEYFSETQRNKGNFPGRFSGRQFSNSRSEMNVSTLELGDSALYLCASSFGTGGGEQFFGPGTRLTVL.

This chain links TRBV18 with TRBJ2-3; tentative D call: TRBD1 (6 bases). The CDR3 contains 17 residues. CDR1 is KGHSH, CDR2 LQKENI, per germline. Between the trimmed V and J ends, which lost 1 base and 1 base, there was a span of 15 bases. CDR3 region: CASSPRQGTRRTDTQYF. CDR3 coding DNA: TGTGCCAGCTCACCACGACAAGGGACACGGCGCACAGATACGCAGTATTTT.

Regarding this clone: The junction and the germline gene differ at one end; a read error may be behind it. J is TRBJ2-3 and V is TRBV7-7; TRBD2 is a possible D gene (5 bases). Looked up from germline, CDR1 is SSHAT and CDR2 is FNYEAQ (reference sequence). This CDR3 is 14 amino acids long. The CDR3 DNA is TGTGCTAGCAGCTTAGACGGGGGCACAGATACGCAGTATTTT. Translating gives CASSLDGGTDTQYF.

The rearrangement uses TRBV7-3 and TRBJ1-2, with 9 bases identical to TRBD1. V was pared by 6 bases and J by 7 bases, with 6 bases of the junction left unmatched. CDR3 size: 13 residues. Germline CDR1 reads SGHTA; CDR2 reads FQGTGA. The CDR3 sequence: CASSRDREGGYTF. In DNA form, the CDR3 reads TGTGCCAGCAGTCGGGACAGGGAGGGTGGCTACACCTTC.

This clone appeared a single time. The chain has TRBV4-1 and TRBJ1-4; no reliable D call. V was cut by 1 base and J by 0 bases, with 12 bases left in between. The CDR3 has 17 amino acids. Germline CDR1 and CDR2: MGHRA and YSYEKL. CDR3 region: CASSQAPDASTNEKLFF. DNA for the CDR3: TGCGCCAGCAGCCAAGCTCCAGATGCTTCAACTAATGAAAAACTGTTTTTT.

CDR3 sequence: CASSYSDRGIYEQYF. The CDR3 region has the DNA TGTGCCAGCAGTTACAGCGACAGGGGGATCTACGAGCAGTACTTC. The chain carries TRBV6-6 and TRBJ2-7, with 9 bases lining up with TRBD1. The length of the CDR3 is 15 residues. The V gene end was trimmed by 2 bases and the J gene end by 3 bases; junction bases not matched to a gene: 5. The V gene's germline CDR1 is MNHNY and CDR2 SVGAGI (reference sequence).

The CDR3 DNA follows: TGTGCCAGCAGCTTGGGAGTGCTCCAAGAGACCCAGTACTTC. Translating it yields CASSLGVLQETQYF. The chain employs TRBV5-6 and TRBJ2-5; D unresolved. V gave up 0 bases and J gave up 1 base, with 7 bases separating them. The CDR3 totals 14 residues. Looked up from germline, CDR1 is SGHDT and CDR2 is YYEEEE.

The chain recombines TRBV19 with TRBJ1-5, with TRBD1 matching over 9 bases. There are 13 residues in the CDR3. Germline values: CDR1 LNHDA, CDR2 SQIVND (reference sequence). V lost 7 bases and J lost 7; bases outside the gene matches: 5. The CDR3 is CASKGQGGQPQHF. CDR3 DNA: TGTGCCAGTAAGGGACAGGGAGGACAGCCCCAGCATTTT.

V is TRBV5-1 and J is TRBJ1-2; no clear D gene. Germline loops: CDR1 SGHRS, CDR2 YFSETQ. CDR3 length equals 13 residues. V was clipped by 4 bases and J by 1 base, with 8 bases between them. CDR3 loop: CASSRDYNYGYTF. Here the CDR3 DNA reads TGCGCCAGCAGCCGTGACTATAACTATGGCTACACCTTC.